Reported below is one T cell receptor (beta chain). Clones were read by immunoSEQ multiplex PCR, and TCRdb kept only the in-frame ones, dropping some. Among approximately 90,000 clones listed, around 85% were seen once. The sample belongs to a study of radiation and T cells in renal cell carcinoma. Time point: blood 4 weeks post-SBRT, at nephrectomy. Specified treatment: 15 Gy SBRT to primary tumor, nephrectomy 4 weeks later. This clonotype was obtained from a man between 45 and 60 years old with renal cell carcinoma. The source was blood, collected from a patient whose treatment included radiotherapy and nephrectomy.

The CDR3 region has the DNA TGTGCTAGTGGTGGACAGGGCTATGGCTACACCTTC. It codes for CASGGQGYGYTF. This sequence joins TRBV12-5 and TRBJ1-2, with TRBD1 identical over 8 bases. The length of the CDR3 is 12 residues. CDR1 LGHNT and CDR2 FRNRAP come from the germline V gene. Unmatched junction bases numbered 0, after V lost 5 bases and J lost 4 bases.